This T cell receptor (beta chain) stems from a study of blood T cells in healthy people across ages. As to this clonotype: Antigen unknown.

Combining a sample-barcoded 5' primer with a J-beta primer mix, a second PCR ran for roughly 7 to 12 cycles. TCRdb reprocessed the 5' RACE reads via MiXCR and lists one record per CDR3 protein. The table lists some 1.1 million distinct CDR3 sequences, roughly two fifths of them singletons. Donors gave 8 to 10 milliliters of peripheral blood apiece. Looked up from germline, CDR1 is KGHSH and CDR2 is LQKENI. The CDR3 contains 15 residues. The J segment lost 8 bases and the V segment lost 3 bases, leaving 8 bases of the junction unmatched. Whole-study findings and limits: As age increased, TCR beta diversity per million T cells fell in a roughly linear fashion. The study lacked donor CMV status, which possibly confounded expanded clonotype changes.

The sequenced material came from blood. The chain combines TRBV18 with TRBJ1-4, with 8 bases that match TRBD1. The receptor was isolated from a young man in good health. The DNA of the CDR3 is TGTGCCAGCTCACCTAACCAGGGGGCACGAGAAAAACTGTTTTTT. Translated: CASSPNQGAREKLFF.